Described below is a single T cell receptor beta chain sequence and its context. The antigen is not known. The entry originates in a study of spatial heterogeneity in lung cancer. The time point denotes: sample taken at primary tumor resection. The input material, whole RNA from tumor, nontumor lung or frozen PBMC, was sequenced unsorted. Study observations and caveats: Tallies of expanded TCRs, which were sorted into ubiquitous and regional groups, correlated with counts of ubiquitous and regional nonsynonymous mutations, respectively. About 6.3% of tumor T cells for alpha chains and about 13% for beta chains were estimated to be covered. The study found that expanded intratumoral alpha and beta TCR counts tracked tumor mutation counts.

One entry per CDR3 protein, called by TCRdb with MiXCR from the 5' RACE reads. The sample lists some 96,000 distinct CDR3 sequences; 3.5% to 5% were seen once. V lost 1 base and J 0 bases, leaving 9 bases between the germline ends. Germline V gene sequence: CDR1 SGHAT, CDR2 FQNNGV. The CDR3 is 15 amino acids. The specimen comprised lung tumor tissue, sampled at surgery. The sequence came from a male donor with early-stage non-small cell lung cancer. The J gene is TRBJ1-1, the V gene TRBV11-2; possibly TRBD1 for D (6 bases). The CDR3 region is CASSLAYRVNTEAFF. In DNA, the CDR3 is TGTGCCAGCAGCTTAGCATACAGGGTGAACACTGAAGCTTTCTTT.